The entry below gives a single TCR beta chain sequence along with its context. As yet, its antigen is unknown. The data originate from a study of cytomegalovirus exposure and HLA in healthy donors. In the PCR, 60 Vbeta and 13 Jbeta primers were used. TCRdb keeps only in-frame clones here, not all; method: immunoSEQ multiplex PCR. Here the sample spans 150,000 to 200,000 clones, approximately 67% being singletons. This CDR3 is 17 amino acids long. V was trimmed by 6 bases and J by 4 bases, leaving 21 bases between them. Germline V CDR1 and CDR2: WSHSY, SAAADI. Findings and caveats of the study: Most TCRs appeared rarely, but some public TCRs recurred in many donors. When presence/absence was analysed, sequencing depth was taken to be roughly uniform across donors.

The sequence was obtained from a woman aged 18-35 years in good health and CMV-seropositive. The sample taken for sequencing was PBMCs. The J gene is TRBJ2-2, the V gene TRBV10-2; tentatively, D is TRBD1 (6 bases). The CDR3: CASRGARDGSGTGELFF. The DNA of the CDR3 is TGCGCCAGCAGGGGGGCTCGTGACGGGTCAGGCACCGGGGAGCTGTTTTTT.